The 8 T cell receptor beta chains below all came from one sample that was sequenced in a study of neurological immune-mediated disorders. From the 5' RACE reads, TCRdb called clonotypes with MiXCR, one entry per CDR3 protein. There are more than 45,000 distinct CDR3 sequences in the sample; over 2% occur only once, and about 3% lies in the top ten. Sequencing used PBMCs. These receptors were obtained from a middle-aged man with multiple sclerosis.

V and J are TRBV30 and TRBJ2-2, with 10 bases identical to TRBD2. V was clipped by 8 bases and J by 6 bases; unmatched bases: 6. Germline assignment: CDR1 GTSNPN and CDR2 SVGIG (reference sequence). This CDR3 has 13 residues. The CDR3 loop reads CAGKRGGPGELFF. The DNA for the CDR3 is TGTGCCGGAAAGCGGGGGGGCCCCGGGGAGCTGTTTTTT.

This clonotype has a count of ten or more. This chain uses TRBV29-1 with TRBJ2-1; 11 nucleotides agree with TRBD2. The CDR3 extends over 15 amino acids. The V and J ends lost 4 bases and 7 bases, in that order; junction bases with no gene match: 9. Germline V gene data show CDR1 as SQVTM and CDR2 as ANQGSEA. CDR3: CSVAYLTSGVNEQFF. The CDR3 nucleotides are TGCAGCGTTGCCTATTTGACTAGCGGGGTAAATGAGCAGTTCTTC.

On this clonotype: As the CDR3 is not closed by the conserved phenylalanine or tryptophan, this likely results from a read error. The gene calls are TRBV6-1 and TRBJ1-2, with 7 bases matching TRBD1. This CDR3 has 14 amino acids. Trimming at V came to 3 bases and at J to 6 bases, leaving 7 bases not matched to a gene. From germline, CDR1 is MNHNS and CDR2 SASEGT. The DNA of the CDR3 is TGTGCCAGCAGTGAGAACAGGGGTTACGATGGCTACACCAAC. Amino acids: CASSENRGYDGYTN.

This clonotype occurred many times. The V call is TRBV4-2, the J call TRBJ1-6, with a weak D call TRBD1 (5 bases). Between the trimmed V and J ends, which lost 6 bases and 10 bases, there was a span of 13 bases. Germline CDR1 reads LGHNA; CDR2 reads YNFKEQ. The CDR3 spans 13 residues. This chain's CDR3 is CASRDRDFSPLHF. DNA for the CDR3: TGTGCCAGCAGAGACCGGGACTTCTCACCCCTCCACTTT.

This clonotype was seen repeatedly, ten times or more. The chain employs TRBV7-2 and TRBJ2-2; D call uncertain. Per germline, CDR1 SGHTA and CDR2 FQGNSA. This CDR3 is built from 14 residues. V was trimmed by 5 bases and J by 1 base, leaving 8 bases between them. CDR3 DNA: TGTGCCAGCAGCCCAGAAGTGAACACCGGGGAGCTGTTTTTT. Translated: CASSPEVNTGELFF.

This clonotype has ten or more counts. The J gene is TRBJ2-1, the V gene TRBV20-1; the D call may be TRBD1 or TRBD2 (5 bases each). V lost 6 bases, J lost 5 bases, and 11 bases lay in between. CDR3 size: 12 residues. Germline V gene sequence: CDR1 DFQATT, CDR2 SNEGSKA (reference sequence). The CDR3: CSARGENNEQFF. CDR3 bases: TGCAGTGCGAGGGGTGAGAACAATGAGCAGTTCTTC.

This clonotype was seen ten or more times. The rearrangement joins TRBV5-1 to TRBJ1-5, with TRBD1 as a possible D gene (5 bases). V was cut by 1 base and J by 6 bases, with 8 bases left in between. CDR1 SGHRS and CDR2 YFSETQ come from the germline V gene. CDR3 length equals 13 residues. CDR3 in amino acids: CASSLRGSQPQHF. The CDR3 coding sequence is TGCGCCAGCAGCTTGCGGGGGAGTCAGCCCCAGCATTTT.

As for this clonotype: It may be a read error: a sequence one base away is much more abundant. The CDR3 protein is CDSSLKNTEAFF. In DNA, the CDR3 is TGCGACAGCAGCTTGAAGAACACTGAAGCTTTCTTT. V usage is TRBV5-1 and J usage is TRBJ1-1, with no clear D. From germline, CDR1 is SGHRS and CDR2 YFSETQ. CDR3 length: 12 amino acids.